A selection of T cell receptor beta chains follows, all from one sample in a study of blood T cells in healthy people across ages. One entry per CDR3 protein results from TCRdb running MiXCR on the 5' RACE reads. This sample has about 830,000 distinct CDR3 sequences, with 58% found just once. What was sequenced was blood. All receptors derive from a man aged 25 to 40 in good health. The CDR3 runs from the conserved cysteine through the conserved F or W. D genes are given only for firm matches. Not all rows give a size; the values are once, few, many and, for expanded clones, a class.

clone_size | j_call | v_call | d_call | cdr3_aa | cdr3_nt
few | TRBJ1-2 | TRBV2 | . | CASSESYGYTF | TGTGCCAGCAGTGAGTCCTATGGCTACACCTTC
few | TRBJ1-5 | TRBV6-2/TRBV6-3 | . | CASSSVDLPQPQHF | TGTGCCAGCAGTTCCGTGGATCTGCCCCAGCCCCAGCATTTT
. | TRBJ2-7 | TRBV5-1 | TRBD2 | CASRLRTSGIVNEQYF | TGCGCCAGCAGACTGAGGACTAGCGGGATAGTCAATGAGCAGTACTTC
once | TRBJ2-2 | TRBV2 | . | CASSERRGSTGELFF | TGTGCCAGCAGTGAACGACGGGGCTCAACCGGGGAGCTGTTTTTT
. | TRBJ2-5 | TRBV5-1 | TRBD2 | CASSLRRAGAGETQYF | TGCGCCAGCAGCTTACGCCGAGCGGGAGCGGGAGAGACCCAGTACTTC
. | TRBJ1-1 | TRBV20-1 | . | CSASILADEAFF | TGCAGTGCTAGTATTCTTGCAGATGAAGCTTTCTTT
. | TRBJ2-3 | TRBV7-9 | TRBD2 | CASSPLGSGKGTDTQYF | TGTGCCAGCAGCCCGCTGGGTAGCGGGAAAGGCACGGATACGCAGTATTTT
. | TRBJ2-7 | TRBV20-1 | . | CSASPLTYEQYF | TGCAGTGCTAGTCCGCTTACCTACGAGCAGTACTTC
. | TRBJ1-2 | TRBV11-2 | . | CASSLGGPLIGYTF | TGTGCCAGCAGCTTAGGCGGGCCCTTGATTGGCTACACCTTC
. | TRBJ2-3 | TRBV2 | TRBD2 | CASLSGTRTDTQYF | TGTGCCAGCTTAAGCGGGACCCGCACAGATACGCAGTATTTT
. | TRBJ2-5 | TRBV29-1 | . | CSVVPTGKRETQYF | TGCAGCGTTGTTCCCACAGGGAAGCGAGAGACCCAGTACTTC
few | TRBJ2-7 | TRBV10-3 | . | CAISEAREDNEQYF | TGTGCCATCAGTGAGGCGAGGGAGGACAACGAGCAGTACTTC
. | TRBJ2-1 | TRBV3-1 | TRBD2 | CASSQDPREGRNEQFF | TGTGCCAGCAGCCAAGATCCGAGGGAGGGCCGGAATGAGCAGTTCTTC
many | TRBJ2-7 | TRBV7-2 | TRBD2 | CASSILPGLAHEQYF | TGTGCCAGCAGCATCTTGCCCGGACTAGCTCACGAGCAGTACTTC
. | TRBJ2-7 | TRBV5-6 | TRBD1 | CASSSTGQRYEQYF | TGTGCCAGCAGCTCGACAGGGCAGCGGTACGAGCAGTACTTC
many | TRBJ2-5 | TRBV28 | . | CASSPLRLGDYQETQYF | TGTGCCAGCAGTCCGCTCCGCCTTGGGGACTACCAAGAGACCCAGTACTTC
. | TRBJ2-6 | TRBV6-2/TRBV6-3 | TRBD1 | CASSPGTVAVLTF | TGTGCCAGCAGTCCCGGGACAGTAGCCGTCCTGACTTTC
once | TRBJ1-4 | TRBV21-1 | . | CASTTRGNEKLFF | TGTGCCAGCACGACCAGGGGTAATGAAAAACTGTTTTTT
. | TRBJ2-7 | TRBV5-1 | . | CASSLGRAVDEQYF | TGCGCCAGCAGCTTGGGCAGGGCTGTAGACGAGCAGTACTTC
. | TRBJ2-7 | TRBV6-5 | TRBD2 | CASRQRETYEQYF | TGTGCCAGCAGGCAGCGGGAGACCTACGAGCAGTACTTC
. | TRBJ2-7 | TRBV4-1 | . | CASSQDLGDPYEQYF | TGCGCCAGCAGCCAAGATTTAGGGGATCCCTACGAGCAGTACTTC
. | TRBJ1-1 | TRBV12-3/TRBV12-4 | . | CASSSWGGQNTEAFF | TGTGCCAGCAGTTCCTGGGGGGGCCAGAACACTGAAGCTTTCTTT
. | TRBJ2-7 | TRBV7-2 | TRBD1 | CASSLVGAGGYEQYF | TGTGCCAGCAGCTTAGTGGGGGCAGGGGGCTACGAGCAGTACTTC
few | TRBJ2-1 | TRBV28 | . | CAGSPGGYNEQFF | TGTGCCGGCAGCCCCGGAGGCTACAATGAGCAGTTCTTC
once | TRBJ2-1 | TRBV7-9 | TRBD2 | CASSSGVREYYNEQFF | TGTGCCAGCAGCTCCGGGGTGCGGGAGTATTACAATGAGCAGTTCTTC
. | TRBJ2-1 | TRBV10-3 | TRBD2 | CAISLERGLNEQFF | TGTGCCATCAGTCTTGAGCGGGGGCTCAATGAGCAGTTCTTC
few | TRBJ2-7 | TRBV4-2 | TRBD2 | CASSQEASGGSSYEQYF | TGTGCCAGCAGCCAAGAAGCCAGCGGGGGCAGCTCCTACGAGCAGTACTTC
. | TRBJ2-7 | TRBV7-2 | . | CASSRRAASNTYEQYF | TGTGCCAGCAGCCGTAGAGCGGCAAGCAACACCTACGAGCAGTACTTC
few | TRBJ2-1 | TRBV10-3 | . | CAISGMDEQFF | TGTGCCATCAGCGGTATGGATGAGCAGTTCTTC
few | TRBJ2-1 | TRBV11-1 | . | CASSQAVREQFF | TGTGCCAGCAGCCAAGCGGTGAGGGAGCAGTTCTTC
. | TRBJ2-1 | TRBV20-1 | . | CSARDLGGAGGGQFF | TGCAGTGCTAGAGATCTTGGTGGAGCCGGGGGTGGGCAGTTCTTC
few | TRBJ1-2 | TRBV5-1 | TRBD1 | CASRSRDRVGGGYTF | TGCGCCAGTAGGTCCCGGGACAGGGTCGGGGGCGGCTACACCTTC
. | TRBJ2-7 | TRBV7-9 | . | CASGSGEQYF | TGTGCCAGCGGATCAGGGGAGCAGTACTTC
. | TRBJ2-4 | TRBV24-1 | TRBD2 | CATSAGGGLNIQYF | TGTGCCACCAGCGCGGGCGGGGGGTTGAACATTCAGTACTTC
. | TRBJ1-1 | TRBV20-1 | TRBD1 | CSVAGQGMTEAFF | TGCAGTGTAGCGGGACAGGGTATGACTGAAGCTTTCTTT
. | TRBJ1-2 | TRBV28 | . | CASSLPQNYGYTF | TGTGCCAGCAGTTTGCCGCAGAACTATGGCTACACCTTC
few | TRBJ2-5 | TRBV15 | . | CATSRDLGVGETQYF | TGTGCCACCAGCAGAGATCTTGGGGTCGGGGAGACCCAGTACTTC
. | TRBJ1-2 | TRBV5-1 | . | CASSPLAENSYGYTF | TGCGCCAGCAGCCCACTAGCTGAGAATTCCTATGGCTACACCTTC
few | TRBJ2-7 | TRBV7-2 | TRBD2 | CASSFRGTSLWTYEQYF | TGTGCCAGCAGCTTTAGGGGGACTAGCTTATGGACCTACGAGCAGTACTTC
. | TRBJ2-5 | TRBV11-2 | . | CASSLSVETQYF | TGTGCCAGCAGCTTAAGCGTGGAGACCCAGTACTTC
. | TRBJ2-1 | TRBV5-1 | . | CASRITGAPYNEQFF | TGCGCCAGCAGAATAACGGGAGCCCCTTACAATGAGCAGTTCTTC
. | TRBJ2-7 | TRBV20-1 | . | CSARFQPYEQYF | TGCAGTGCTAGGTTCCAACCCTACGAGCAGTACTTC
. | TRBJ2-5 | TRBV6-5 | . | CASSDGGIFGTQYF | TGTGCCAGCAGTGACGGAGGGATTTTTGGGACCCAGTACTTC
. | TRBJ2-5 | TRBV20-1 | TRBD2 | CSARDPGLAEETQYF | TGCAGTGCTAGAGACCCGGGACTAGCGGAAGAGACCCAGTACTTC
. | TRBJ2-7 | TRBV28 | . | CASSPFTGLNRDEQYF | TGTGCCAGCAGCCCCTTTACAGGGTTAAATAGGGACGAGCAGTACTTC
. | TRBJ2-3 | TRBV5-1 | TRBD2 | CASSLAEAGADTQYF | TGCGCCAGCAGCTTGGCCGAAGCGGGAGCAGATACGCAGTATTTT
. | TRBJ2-2 | TRBV25-1 | TRBD1 | CASRQTGGLMSGELFF | TGTGCCAGCAGACAAACAGGGGGCTTGATGTCCGGGGAGCTGTTTTTT
. | TRBJ2-3 | TRBV12-3/TRBV12-4 | TRBD2 | CARIPPGLAGDTDTQYF | TGTGCCAGGATCCCGCCGGGACTAGCGGGAGACACAGATACGCAGTATTTT
. | TRBJ2-5 | TRBV3-1 | . | CASSQQLAETQYF | TGTGCCAGCAGCCAGCAGCTAGCGGAGACCCAGTACTTC
. | TRBJ2-3 | TRBV4-2 | TRBD2 | CASSQASGGLTDTQYF | TGTGCCAGCAGCCAGGCGAGCGGGGGCCTCACAGATACGCAGTATTTT
. | TRBJ2-3 | TRBV6-5 | . | CASSYSSWGTDTQYF | TGTGCCAGCAGTTACTCGTCGTGGGGCACAGATACGCAGTATTTT
. | TRBJ2-3 | TRBV20-1 | . | CSGSSFVPDTQYF | TGCAGTGGGTCGTCGTTCGTGCCAGATACGCAGTATTTT
few | TRBJ2-7 | TRBV15 | TRBD2 | CATSTGLAENWEQYF | TGTGCCACCAGCACGGGACTAGCGGAGAATTGGGAGCAGTACTTC
few | TRBJ1-1 | TRBV29-1 | . | CSAATGLMNTEAFF | TGCAGCGCTGCGACAGGTTTGATGAACACTGAAGCTTTCTTT
. | TRBJ2-3 | TRBV11-3 | TRBD2 | CASSQRLAGEADTQYF | TGTGCCAGCAGCCAAAGGCTAGCGGGAGAGGCAGATACGCAGTATTTT